Presented here are 7 T cell receptor beta chains from one specimen sequenced in a study of blood T cell repertoires in COVID-19. Sequencing was performed with immunoSEQ multiplex PCR; in TCRdb, only in-frame clones are kept and a portion is missing. This sample yields 200,000 or so clones, of which approximately 90% are seen a single time; approximately 2.3% belongs to the top ten. Sequenced input: peripheral blood. All receptors derive from a man aged 65-85 years with active or convalescent COVID-19.

The chain is built from TRBV18 and TRBJ1-1; a weak D match, TRBD1 (6 bases). V was clipped by 6 bases and J by 4 bases, with 15 bases between them. Germline V gene sequence: CDR1 KGHSH, CDR2 LQKENI. This CDR3 is built from 14 residues. The CDR3 DNA is TGTGCCAGCTCCCCCGACAGGATCGCCACTGAAGCTTTCTTT. Translating gives CASSPDRIATEAFF.

The chain couples TRBV6-5 to TRBJ2-3, with 9 bases identical to TRBD2. In germline, CDR1 is MNHEY, CDR2 SVGAGI. The trim removed 6 bases at V and 9 bases at J, leaving 4 bases unmatched. This CDR3 is 12 amino acids long. As DNA, the CDR3 is TGTGCCAGCAGCCAAGGGACTAGCACGCAGTATTTT. Translated: CASSQGTSTQYF.

This rearrangement joins TRBV7-8 to TRBJ1-4; D not certain. V was cut by 1 base and J by 8 bases, with 5 bases left in between. The germline V gene has CDR1 SGHVS and CDR2 FQNEAQ. This CDR3 is 12 amino acids long. This CDR3 is CASSLGTEKLFF. CDR3 nucleotide sequence: TGTGCCAGCAGCTTAGGTACAGAAAAACTGTTTTTT. The whole variable domain, remainder taken from reference TRBV7-8 and TRBJ1-4, is GAGVSQSPRYKVAKRGQDVALRCDPISGHVSLFWYQQALGQGPEFLTYFQNEAQLDKSGLPSDRFFAERPEGSVSTLKIQRTQQEDSAVYLCASSLGTEKLFFGSGTQLSVL.

This chain connects TRBV6-5 to TRBJ2-4, with TRBD1 matching over 9 bases. V shed 6 bases and J 7 bases; nucleotides not matched to a gene: 4. Germline lookup yields CDR1 MNHEY and CDR2 SVGAGI. There are 13 residues in the CDR3. The CDR3 bases are TGTGCCAGCAGATCAACAGGGGGCAACATTCAGTACTTC. This encodes CASRSTGGNIQYF.

The J gene is TRBJ1-2, the V gene TRBV19; D might be TRBD1 (6 bases). Between the trimmed V and J ends, which lost 5 bases and 3 bases, there was a span of 10 bases. The CDR3 is 13 residues long. CDR1 LNHDA and CDR2 SQIVND come from the germline V gene (reference sequence). This CDR3 reads CASSQGLHYGYTF. Here the CDR3 DNA reads TGTGCCAGTAGTCAGGGGTTACACTATGGCTACACCTTC.

The chain couples TRBV7-9 to TRBJ2-1, with 7 bases matching TRBD2. Germline assignment: CDR1 SEHNR and CDR2 FQNEAQ (reference sequence). J lost 4 bases, V lost 5 bases, and 17 bases had no gene match. The CDR3 covers 18 residues. CDR3 DNA sequence: TGTGCCAGCAGCCGGAGACTAGCCGGGTCGAAGCCTTACAATGAGCAGTTCTTC. This sequence encodes CASSRRLAGSKPYNEQFF. Full variable domain (rest looked up from reference TRBV7-9 and TRBJ2-1): DTGVSQNPRHKITKRGQNVTFRCDPISEHNRLYWYRQTLGQGPEFLTYFQNEAQLEKSRLLSDRFSAERPKGSFSTLEIQRTEQGDSAMYLCASSRRLAGSKPYNEQFFGPGTRLTVL.

The CDR3 reads CASRADRVLSYGYTF. As DNA, the CDR3 is TGTGCCAGCAGAGCGGACAGGGTGCTAAGCTATGGCTACACCTTC. This sequence joins TRBV2 and TRBJ1-2; 8 bases agree with TRBD1. With V trimmed by 6 bases and J by 4 bases, 10 bases remained unmatched. Germline V gene data show CDR1 as SNHLY and CDR2 as FYNNEI. The CDR3 spans 15 residues.